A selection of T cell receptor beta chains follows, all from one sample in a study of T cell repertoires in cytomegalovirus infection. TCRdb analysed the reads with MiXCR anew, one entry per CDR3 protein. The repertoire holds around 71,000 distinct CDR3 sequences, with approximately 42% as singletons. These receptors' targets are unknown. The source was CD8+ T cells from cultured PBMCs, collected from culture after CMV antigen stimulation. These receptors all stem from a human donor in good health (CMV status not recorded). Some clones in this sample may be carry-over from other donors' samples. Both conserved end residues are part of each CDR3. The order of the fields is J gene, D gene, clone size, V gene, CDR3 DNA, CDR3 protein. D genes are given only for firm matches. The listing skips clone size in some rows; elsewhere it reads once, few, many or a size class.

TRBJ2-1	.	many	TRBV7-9	TGTGCCAGCAGCTTTTCGTACAATGAGCAGTTCTTC	CASSFSYNEQFF
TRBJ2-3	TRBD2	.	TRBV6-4	TGTGCCAGCAGTGACCAAGCGGGGGAATCAGATACGCAGTATTTT	CASSDQAGESDTQYF
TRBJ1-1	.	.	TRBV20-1	TGCAGTGCTCCCTCCGGGTACTACCCGGCCACTGAAGCTTTCTTT	CSAPSGYYPATEAFF
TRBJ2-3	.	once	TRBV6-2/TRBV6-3	TGTGCCAGCAGCGAAGAGGGGTTCTCCGCAGATACGCAGTATTTT	CASSEEGFSADTQYF
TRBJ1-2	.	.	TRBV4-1	TGCGCCAGCAGCCCCCTCGCCGGGGGCAACTATGGCTACACCTTC	CASSPLAGGNYGYTF
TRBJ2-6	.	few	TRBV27	TGTGCCAGCAGTTTATTTGGGCGTTCGGAATCTGGGGCCAACGTCCTGACTTTC	CASSLFGRSESGANVLTF
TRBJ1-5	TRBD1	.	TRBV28	TGTGCCAGCAGTTTTTCTGGACAGGGTGATCAGCCCCAGCATTTT	CASSFSGQGDQPQHF
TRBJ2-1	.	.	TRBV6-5	TGTGCCAGCAGTTACGGGACACCCAATGAGCAGTTCTTC	CASSYGTPNEQFF
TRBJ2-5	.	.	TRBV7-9	TGTGCCAGCAGGAGTGGCGGGACAAGGCGGGCAGAGACCCAGTACTTC	CASRSGGTRRAETQYF
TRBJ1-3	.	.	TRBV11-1	TGTGCCAGCAGCCTCCACCGCGGGGGAGAGACCGGAAACACCATATATTTT	CASSLHRGGETGNTIYF
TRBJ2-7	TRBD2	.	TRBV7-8	TGTGCCAGCAGACGACTAGCGACAACCTACGAGCAGTACTTC	CASRRLATTYEQYF
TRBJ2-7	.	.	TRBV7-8	TGTGCCAGCAGCTTAGCTACTCCCGGGACATGGCCGTCCGAGCAGTACTTC	CASSLATPGTWPSEQYF
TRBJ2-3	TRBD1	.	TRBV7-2	TGTGCCAGCAGCTTCGTGGGACAGGGTGCAGATACGCAGTATTTT	CASSFVGQGADTQYF
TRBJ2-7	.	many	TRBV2	TGTGCCAGCAGTGAGGGCGGCGGGGACTTCCCTTACGAGCAGTACTTC	CASSEGGGDFPYEQYF
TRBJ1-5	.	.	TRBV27	TGTGCCAGCAGTGGGAGGGGACGGCCCAATCAGCCCCAGCATTTT	CASSGRGRPNQPQHF
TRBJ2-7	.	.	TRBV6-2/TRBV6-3	TGTGCCAGCAGTTACCAGCGGTACGCCTCCTACGAGCAGTACTTC	CASSYQRYASYEQYF